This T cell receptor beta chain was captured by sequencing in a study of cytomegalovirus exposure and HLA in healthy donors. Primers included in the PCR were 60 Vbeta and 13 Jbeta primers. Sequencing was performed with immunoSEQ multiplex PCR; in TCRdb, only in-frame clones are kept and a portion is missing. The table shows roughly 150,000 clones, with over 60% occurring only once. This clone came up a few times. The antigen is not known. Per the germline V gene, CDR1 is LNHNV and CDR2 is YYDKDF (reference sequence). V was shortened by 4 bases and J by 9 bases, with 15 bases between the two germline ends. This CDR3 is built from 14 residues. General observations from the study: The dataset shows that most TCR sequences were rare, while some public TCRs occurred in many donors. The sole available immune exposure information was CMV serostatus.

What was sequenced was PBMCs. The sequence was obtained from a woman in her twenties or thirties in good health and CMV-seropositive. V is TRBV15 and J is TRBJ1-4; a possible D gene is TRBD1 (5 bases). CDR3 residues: CATSTHGGLQKLFF. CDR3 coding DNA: TGTGCCACCAGCACCCACGGGGGACTGCAAAAACTGTTTTTT.